The clone carrying this T cell receptor beta chain was recorded only once. The sample comes from a study of human T cells and chemical hapten exposure. Study background: In the sensitization step, 2% DPC was placed on approximately 2 cm by approximately 2 cm of upper inner arm skin.

This sample's time point: pre-sensitization, week 0. Treatment denoted: therapeutic diphenylcyclopropenone sensitization with weekly scalp DPC. Prior to each patch test being applied, blood was drawn. For the library, individual cDNA molecules each received unique molecular identifiers. In the original workflow: Per sample, the median was around 96,000 TCRs, with values from around 25,000 to 690,000. TCRdb itself ran the RACE reads through MiXCR, one entry per CDR3 protein. The V and J calls and clone size come from TCRdb's table, not from the authors' own analysis. The table has 380,000 or so distinct CDR3 sequences, about 5% seen once; the top ten hold about 8.2%. The source was whole blood, collected in connection with sensitization to the hapten diphenylcyclopropenone (DPC). The TCR was taken from a woman between 18 and 30 years old with alopecia areata. Some clones in this sample may be carry-over from other donors' samples.

The CDR3 reads CASKLAWGPLRETQYF. The CDR3 DNA is TGTGCCAGCAAGCTAGCGTGGGGACCTCTCAGAGAGACCCAGTACTTC. V gene TRBV6-5 combines with J gene TRBJ2-5; tentatively, D is TRBD2 (6 bases). Germline assignment: CDR1 MNHEY and CDR2 SVGAGI. The length of the CDR3 is 16 residues. V dropped 7 bases and J dropped 4 bases, with 22 bases sitting between them.